The rows below give T cell receptor beta chains drawn from one sample of a study of T cell changes during pregnancy in multiple sclerosis. Sequenced by immunoSEQ multiplex PCR; TCRdb stores in-frame clones only, minus some. The table lists about 130,000 clones, 96% of them singletons. The specimen comprised peripheral blood, sampled after pregnancy. All receptors come from a female donor with multiple sclerosis, enrolled in a pregnancy study. Each CDR3 is given with its conserved first and last residue. D genes are given only for firm matches. The size field is filled for only some rows; it gives once, few, many or a size class.

abundance: .; d_gene: TRBD1; v_gene: TRBV4-3; j_gene: TRBJ2-5; CDR3aa: CASSQAWDRQETQYF; CDR3nt: TGCGCCAGCAGCCAAGCCTGGGACAGACAAGAGACCCAGTACTTC
abundance: .; d_gene: TRBD1; v_gene: TRBV2; j_gene: TRBJ1-1; CDR3aa: CASHGAGGFFEAFF; CDR3nt: TGTGCCAGTCACGGGGCAGGGGGTTTTTTTGAAGCTTTCTTT
abundance: .; d_gene: TRBD2; v_gene: TRBV29-1; j_gene: TRBJ2-1; CDR3aa: CSVDHSGSSYNEQFF; CDR3nt: TGCAGCGTTGACCATAGCGGGAGCTCCTACAATGAGCAGTTCTTC
abundance: .; d_gene: .; v_gene: TRBV7-7; j_gene: TRBJ1-5; CDR3aa: CASSSPTGSSNQPQHF; CDR3nt: TGTGCTAGCAGCTCCCCGACAGGTTCTAGCAATCAGCCCCAGCATTTT
abundance: once; d_gene: TRBD2; v_gene: TRBV2; j_gene: TRBJ2-5; CDR3aa: CASSPIGGRLAGGQETQYF; CDR3nt: TGTGCCAGCAGTCCTATCGGGGGGCGACTAGCGGGAGGGCAAGAGACCCAGTACTTC
abundance: .; d_gene: .; v_gene: TRBV28; j_gene: TRBJ2-3; CDR3aa: CASRSPTHTQYF; CDR3nt: TGTGCCAGCAGATCGCCAACTCATACGCAGTATTTT
abundance: .; d_gene: .; v_gene: TRBV6-1; j_gene: TRBJ1-3; CDR3aa: CASSEARWAGRSGNTIYF; CDR3nt: TGTGCCAGCAGTGAAGCGCGATGGGCAGGCCGCTCTGGAAACACCATATATTTT
abundance: .; d_gene: TRBD2; v_gene: TRBV29-1; j_gene: TRBJ2-7; CDR3aa: CSATGLAGGITYEQYF; CDR3nt: TGCAGCGCTACGGGACTAGCGGGAGGGATCACCTACGAGCAGTACTTC
abundance: .; d_gene: .; v_gene: TRBV21-1; j_gene: TRBJ2-1; CDR3aa: CASSKLPGGNEQFF; CDR3nt: TGTGCCAGCAGCAAATTACCCGGAGGCAATGAGCAGTTCTTC
abundance: .; d_gene: TRBD2; v_gene: TRBV25-1; j_gene: TRBJ2-5; CDR3aa: CASSDPSGSWQETQYF; CDR3nt: TGTGCCAGCAGTGACCCGAGCGGGAGTTGGCAAGAGACCCAGTACTTC
abundance: .; d_gene: .; v_gene: TRBV28; j_gene: TRBJ2-1; CDR3aa: CASSFGLQGINEQFF; CDR3nt: TGTGCCAGCAGTTTCGGCCTGCAGGGGATTAATGAGCAGTTCTTC
abundance: .; d_gene: TRBD2; v_gene: TRBV19; j_gene: TRBJ2-1; CDR3aa: CASTPVSGSTNEQFF; CDR3nt: TGTGCCAGTACCCCAGTTAGCGGGAGTACGAATGAGCAGTTCTTC
abundance: .; d_gene: .; v_gene: TRBV7-9; j_gene: TRBJ1-4; CDR3aa: CASSQPLTETFNEKLFF; CDR3nt: TGTGCCAGCAGCCAACCATTGACAGAAACTTTCAATGAAAAACTGTTTTTT
abundance: .; d_gene: .; v_gene: TRBV7-8; j_gene: TRBJ2-2; CDR3aa: CASSSGTGTGELFF; CDR3nt: TGTGCCAGCAGCTCAGGCACAGGCACCGGGGAGCTGTTTTTT
abundance: .; d_gene: TRBD1; v_gene: TRBV19; j_gene: TRBJ1-2; CDR3aa: CASFRDRVGGYTF; CDR3nt: TGTGCCAGCTTCCGGGACAGGGTTGGTGGCTACACCTTC
abundance: .; d_gene: .; v_gene: TRBV6-5; j_gene: TRBJ2-3; CDR3aa: CASSLQQGWGTDTQYF; CDR3nt: TGTGCCAGCAGTTTACAACAGGGTTGGGGCACAGATACGCAGTATTTT
abundance: .; d_gene: TRBD2; v_gene: TRBV2; j_gene: TRBJ2-7; CDR3aa: CARRWLAGMEQYF; CDR3nt: TGTGCCAGAAGGTGGCTAGCGGGAATGGAGCAGTACTTC
abundance: .; d_gene: TRBD1; v_gene: TRBV5-1; j_gene: TRBJ2-1; CDR3aa: CASSGIKRGQGAPSEQFF; CDR3nt: TGCGCCAGCAGCGGCATCAAAAGGGGACAGGGGGCTCCGTCCGAGCAGTTCTTC
abundance: .; d_gene: .; v_gene: TRBV28; j_gene: TRBJ1-2; CDR3aa: CASSLARVYGYTF; CDR3nt: TGTGCCAGCAGTTTGGCCAGGGTCTATGGCTACACCTTC
abundance: .; d_gene: TRBD2; v_gene: TRBV5-4; j_gene: TRBJ2-5; CDR3aa: CASSLGGSQETQYF; CDR3nt: TGTGCCAGCAGCCTCGGCGGGAGCCAAGAGACCCAGTACTTC
abundance: .; d_gene: .; v_gene: TRBV7-2; j_gene: TRBJ1-5; CDR3aa: CASSLGLEQPQHF; CDR3nt: TGTGCCAGCAGCCTGGGACTTGAGCAGCCCCAGCATTTT
abundance: .; d_gene: TRBD2; v_gene: TRBV28; j_gene: TRBJ2-7; CDR3aa: CASSSSGVYEQYF; CDR3nt: TGTGCCAGCAGCTCTAGCGGAGTCTACGAGCAGTACTTC
abundance: .; d_gene: .; v_gene: TRBV2; j_gene: TRBJ2-2; CDR3aa: CASSAYSSTGELFF; CDR3nt: TGTGCCAGCAGTGCCTACTCCTCCACCGGGGAGCTGTTTTTT
abundance: .; d_gene: TRBD1; v_gene: TRBV4-1; j_gene: TRBJ2-7; CDR3aa: CASSQHTTGTGNYEQYF; CDR3nt: TGCGCCAGCAGCCAACACACGACCGGGACAGGAAATTACGAGCAGTACTTC
abundance: .; d_gene: .; v_gene: TRBV2; j_gene: TRBJ2-7; CDR3aa: CASTPRRVSYEQYF; CDR3nt: TGTGCCAGCACCCCCAGGCGGGTCTCCTACGAGCAGTACTTC
abundance: .; d_gene: .; v_gene: TRBV7-8; j_gene: TRBJ1-2; CDR3aa: CASSPTVIGGYTF; CDR3nt: TGTGCCAGCAGCCCTACAGTCATCGGTGGCTACACCTTC
abundance: .; d_gene: TRBD2; v_gene: TRBV7-2; j_gene: TRBJ2-1; CDR3aa: CASSLSGSPLVNEQFF; CDR3nt: TGTGCCAGCAGCCTAAGCGGGAGCCCTCTTGTGAATGAGCAGTTCTTC
abundance: .; d_gene: TRBD2; v_gene: TRBV27; j_gene: TRBJ2-1; CDR3aa: CASSLSGGGSYNEQFF; CDR3nt: TGTGCCAGCAGTTTATCTGGCGGGGGCTCCTACAATGAGCAGTTCTTC
abundance: .; d_gene: TRBD2; v_gene: TRBV28; j_gene: TRBJ2-7; CDR3aa: CASSLWGGTSSYEQYF; CDR3nt: TGTGCCAGCAGTTTATGGGGGGGGACGAGCTCCTACGAGCAGTACTTC
abundance: .; d_gene: .; v_gene: TRBV7-9; j_gene: TRBJ2-1; CDR3aa: CASSLVQGSYNEQFF; CDR3nt: TGTGCCAGCAGCTTAGTTCAGGGTAGTTACAATGAGCAGTTCTTC
abundance: .; d_gene: .; v_gene: TRBV6-1; j_gene: TRBJ1-2; CDR3aa: CASSPAAALRGYTF; CDR3nt: TGTGCCAGCAGTCCCGCCGCGGCGTTGCGCGGCTACACCTTC
abundance: .; d_gene: .; v_gene: TRBV30; j_gene: TRBJ2-1; CDR3aa: CAWSPGEDNEQFF; CDR3nt: TGTGCCTGGAGCCCAGGGGAAGACAATGAGCAGTTCTTC
abundance: .; d_gene: .; v_gene: TRBV7-3; j_gene: TRBJ2-3; CDR3aa: CASSLSPTDTQYF; CDR3nt: TGTGCCAGCAGCTTATCTCCCACAGATACGCAGTATTTT
abundance: once; d_gene: .; v_gene: TRBV28; j_gene: TRBJ2-7; CDR3aa: CASSPPGTTHYEQYF; CDR3nt: TGTGCCAGCAGTCCTCCCGGGACAACTCACTACGAGCAGTACTTC
abundance: .; d_gene: .; v_gene: TRBV28; j_gene: TRBJ1-2; CDR3aa: CASSLGRVDYGYTF; CDR3nt: TGTGCCAGCAGTTTGGGCAGGGTCGACTATGGCTACACCTTC
abundance: .; d_gene: .; v_gene: TRBV21-1; j_gene: TRBJ2-7; CDR3aa: CASSSRGLAGPTGEQYF; CDR3nt: TGTGCCAGCAGCTCCCGGGGACTAGCGGGACCCACCGGCGAGCAGTACTTC
abundance: .; d_gene: .; v_gene: TRBV5-1; j_gene: TRBJ1-4; CDR3aa: CASSLEGIWEKLFF; CDR3nt: TGCGCCAGCAGCTTAGAGGGAATTTGGGAAAAACTGTTTTTT
abundance: .; d_gene: TRBD2; v_gene: TRBV15; j_gene: TRBJ2-3; CDR3aa: CATSRTTGLGTEDTQYF; CDR3nt: TGTGCCACCAGCAGAACGACGGGACTAGGTACCGAAGATACGCAGTATTTT
abundance: once; d_gene: TRBD2; v_gene: TRBV29-1; j_gene: TRBJ2-1; CDR3aa: CSAISGRAYNEQFF; CDR3nt: TGCAGCGCAATTAGCGGGAGGGCTTACAATGAGCAGTTCTTC
abundance: .; d_gene: TRBD1; v_gene: TRBV7-9; j_gene: TRBJ2-7; CDR3aa: CASRKSGGYEQYF; CDR3nt: TGTGCCAGCAGGAAATCAGGGGGATACGAGCAGTACTTC
abundance: .; d_gene: TRBD1; v_gene: TRBV18; j_gene: TRBJ2-3; CDR3aa: CASSQDRGDSDTQYF; CDR3nt: TGTGCCAGCTCCCAGGACAGGGGGGATTCAGATACGCAGTATTTT
abundance: once; d_gene: TRBD1; v_gene: TRBV27; j_gene: TRBJ2-7; CDR3aa: CASSTGGPYEQYF; CDR3nt: TGTGCCAGCTCGACAGGGGGTCCGTACGAGCAGTACTTC
abundance: once; d_gene: TRBD1; v_gene: TRBV6-5; j_gene: TRBJ2-7; CDR3aa: CASSYSTGGGMHEQYF; CDR3nt: TGTGCCAGCAGTTACTCTACAGGGGGAGGTATGCACGAGCAGTACTTC
abundance: .; d_gene: TRBD2; v_gene: TRBV11-3; j_gene: TRBJ2-5; CDR3aa: CASSTTSGRDQETQYF; CDR3nt: TGTGCCAGCAGCACAACTAGCGGGAGGGATCAAGAGACCCAGTACTTC
abundance: once; d_gene: .; v_gene: TRBV27; j_gene: TRBJ1-1; CDR3aa: CASSPFIGQRGMNTEAFF; CDR3nt: TGTGCCAGCAGTCCCTTCATAGGACAGCGGGGGATGAACACTGAAGCTTTCTTT
abundance: once; d_gene: .; v_gene: TRBV9; j_gene: TRBJ2-3; CDR3aa: CASSVLEGADTQYF; CDR3nt: TGTGCCAGCAGCGTACTGGAGGGTGCGGATACGCAGTATTTT